This entry describes one T cell receptor (beta chain). Its target is unknown. A unique molecular identifier was attached to every TCR cDNA molecule. TCRdb analysed the 5' RACE reads with MiXCR anew, one entry per CDR3 protein. The repertoire holds tens of thousands of distinct CDR3 sequences, with roughly 12% as singletons. This sample was taken from a study of spatial heterogeneity in lung cancer. Study as a whole: TCR and UMI combinations that were unique each appeared, on average, more than ten times in raw reads. Study-level results: Tumor TCRs that were ubiquitous and expanded showed up in blood more at resection than follow-up.

Time point in this sample: sample taken at primary tumor resection. The sequencing here drew on PBMCs, taken at surgery. This clonotype was obtained from a male donor with early-stage non-small cell lung cancer.

The CDR3 DNA follows: TGTGCCAGCAGCTTAGGGGCCTATTCGGGTTCACCCCTCCACTTT. Protein product: CASSLGAYSGSPLHF. The chain has TRBV7-6 and TRBJ1-6; D is uncertain. Trimming cost V 1 base and J 9 bases, with 13 bases left between them. The CDR3 is made up of 15 amino acids. From germline, CDR1 is SGHVS and CDR2 FNYEAQ.